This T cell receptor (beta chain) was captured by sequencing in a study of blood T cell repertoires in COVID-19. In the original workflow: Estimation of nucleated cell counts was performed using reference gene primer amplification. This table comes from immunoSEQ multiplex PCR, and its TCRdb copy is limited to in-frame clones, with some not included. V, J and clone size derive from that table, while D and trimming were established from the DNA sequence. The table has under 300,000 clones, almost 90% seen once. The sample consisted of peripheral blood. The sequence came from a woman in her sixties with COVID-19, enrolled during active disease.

CDR3 loop: CSVDRGKGYGYTF. The CDR3 bases are TGCAGCGTTGACAGGGGGAAAGGCTATGGCTACACCTTC. This chain joins TRBV29-1 and TRBJ1-2; 7 bases are a match to TRBD1. The CDR3 runs to 13 residues. V gave up 3 bases and J gave up 4 bases; unmatched junction bases: 5. Looked up from germline, CDR1 is SQVTM and CDR2 is ANQGSEA.